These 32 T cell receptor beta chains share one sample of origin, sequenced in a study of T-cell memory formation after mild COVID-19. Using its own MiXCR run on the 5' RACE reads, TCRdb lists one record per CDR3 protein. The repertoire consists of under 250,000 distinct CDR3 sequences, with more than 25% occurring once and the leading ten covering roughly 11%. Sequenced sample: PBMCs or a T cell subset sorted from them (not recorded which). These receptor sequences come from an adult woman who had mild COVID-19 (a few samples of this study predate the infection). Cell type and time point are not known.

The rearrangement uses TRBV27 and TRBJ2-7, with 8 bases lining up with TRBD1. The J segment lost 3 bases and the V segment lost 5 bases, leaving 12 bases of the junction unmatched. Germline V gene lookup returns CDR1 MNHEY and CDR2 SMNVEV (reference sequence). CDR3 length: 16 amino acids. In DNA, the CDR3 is TGTGCCAGCAGTCGACCGTCGAAGGACAGGGTCTACGAGCAGTACTTC. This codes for CASSRPSKDRVYEQYF.

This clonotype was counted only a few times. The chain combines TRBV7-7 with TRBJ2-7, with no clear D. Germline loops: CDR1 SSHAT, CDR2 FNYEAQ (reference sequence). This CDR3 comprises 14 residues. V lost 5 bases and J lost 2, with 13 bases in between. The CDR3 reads CASSPPGIPYEQYF. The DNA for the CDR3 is TGTGCCAGCAGCCCTCCGGGCATCCCCTACGAGCAGTACTTC. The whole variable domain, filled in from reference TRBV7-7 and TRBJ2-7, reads GAGVSQSPRYKVTKRGQDVTLRCDPISSHATLYWYQQALGQGPEFLTYFNYEAQPDKSGLPSDRFSAERPEGSISTLTIQRTEQRDSAMYRCASSPPGIPYEQYFGPGTRLTVT.

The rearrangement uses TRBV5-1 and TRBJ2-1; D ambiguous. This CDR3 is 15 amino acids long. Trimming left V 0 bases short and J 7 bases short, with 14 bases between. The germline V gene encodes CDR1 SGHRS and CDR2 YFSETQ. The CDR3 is CASSLAGQVVNEQFF. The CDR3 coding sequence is TGCGCCAGCAGCTTGGCCGGGCAGGTCGTAAATGAGCAGTTCTTC.

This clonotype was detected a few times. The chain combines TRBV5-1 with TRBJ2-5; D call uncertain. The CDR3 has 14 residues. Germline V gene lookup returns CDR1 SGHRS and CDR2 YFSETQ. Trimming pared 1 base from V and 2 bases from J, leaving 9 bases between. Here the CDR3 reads CASSLTTAQETQYF. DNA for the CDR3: TGCGCCAGCAGCTTGACAACAGCTCAAGAGACCCAGTACTTC.

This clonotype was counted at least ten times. The chain's CDR3 is CASSQGVRKTQYF. In DNA form, the CDR3 reads TGTGCCAGCAGCCAAGGGGTCCGAAAGACCCAGTACTTC. V and J are TRBV14 and TRBJ2-5, with unresolved D. V was shortened by 1 base and J by 6 bases, with 9 bases between the two germline ends. CDR3 size: 13 residues. CDR1 and CDR2 from the germline V gene are SGHDN and FVKESK.

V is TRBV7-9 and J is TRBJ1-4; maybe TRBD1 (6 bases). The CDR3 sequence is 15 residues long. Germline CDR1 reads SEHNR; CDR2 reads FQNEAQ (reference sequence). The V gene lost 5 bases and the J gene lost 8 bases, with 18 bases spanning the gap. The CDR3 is CASSPSHQGREKLFF. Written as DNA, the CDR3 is TGTGCCAGCAGCCCCAGTCATCAGGGGCGAGAAAAACTGTTTTTT.

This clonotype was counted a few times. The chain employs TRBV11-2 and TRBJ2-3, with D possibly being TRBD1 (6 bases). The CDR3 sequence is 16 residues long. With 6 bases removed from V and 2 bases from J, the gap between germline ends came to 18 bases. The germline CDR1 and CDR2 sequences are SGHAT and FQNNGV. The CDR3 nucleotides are TGTGCCAGCAGGCGTACAGGGCTCATACTCACAGATACGCAGTATTTT. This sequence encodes CASRRTGLILTDTQYF.

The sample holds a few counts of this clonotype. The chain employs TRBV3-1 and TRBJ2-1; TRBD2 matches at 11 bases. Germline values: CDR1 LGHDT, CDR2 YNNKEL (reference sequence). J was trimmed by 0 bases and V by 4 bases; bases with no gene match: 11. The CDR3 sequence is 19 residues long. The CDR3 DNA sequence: TGTGCCAGCAGCCCGGGGGAGACTAGCGGGATTCTCTCCTACAATGAGCAGTTCTTC. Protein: CASSPGETSGILSYNEQFF.

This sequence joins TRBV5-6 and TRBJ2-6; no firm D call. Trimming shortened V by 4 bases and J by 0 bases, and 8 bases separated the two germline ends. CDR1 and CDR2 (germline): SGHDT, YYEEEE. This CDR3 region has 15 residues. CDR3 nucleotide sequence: TGTGCCAGCAGCCCAGGACCCTCTGGGGCCAACGTCCTGACTTTC. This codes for CASSPGPSGANVLTF.

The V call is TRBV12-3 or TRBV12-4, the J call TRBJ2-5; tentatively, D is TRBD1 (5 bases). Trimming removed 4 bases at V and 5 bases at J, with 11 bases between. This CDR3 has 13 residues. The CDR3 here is CASSSRGRETQYF. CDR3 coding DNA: TGTGCCAGCAGTTCAAGGGGTCGGGAGACCCAGTACTTC.

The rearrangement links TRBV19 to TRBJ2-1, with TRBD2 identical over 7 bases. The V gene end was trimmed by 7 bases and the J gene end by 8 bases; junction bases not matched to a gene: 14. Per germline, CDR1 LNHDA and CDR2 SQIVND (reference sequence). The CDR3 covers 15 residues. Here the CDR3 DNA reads TGTGCCAGTACCCGGGGAGGGGCGGGAGTGTATGAGCAGTTCTTC. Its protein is CASTRGGAGVYEQFF. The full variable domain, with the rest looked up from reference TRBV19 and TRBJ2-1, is DGGITQSPKYLFRKEGQNVTLSCEQNLNHDAMYWYRQDPGQGLRLIYYSQIVNDFQKGDIAEGYSVSREKKESFPLTVTSAQKNPTAFYLCASTRGGAGVYEQFFGPGTRLTVL.

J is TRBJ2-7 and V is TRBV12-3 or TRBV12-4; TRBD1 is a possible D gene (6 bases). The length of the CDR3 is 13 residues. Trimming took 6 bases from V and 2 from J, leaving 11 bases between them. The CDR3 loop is CASRGKGAYEQYF. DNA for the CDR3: TGTGCCAGCAGAGGGAAGGGGGCCTACGAGCAGTACTTC.

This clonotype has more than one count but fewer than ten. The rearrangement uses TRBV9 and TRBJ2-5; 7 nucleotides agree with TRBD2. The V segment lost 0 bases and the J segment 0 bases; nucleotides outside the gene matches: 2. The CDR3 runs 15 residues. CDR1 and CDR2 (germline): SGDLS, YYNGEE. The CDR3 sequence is CASSVDAGDQETQYF. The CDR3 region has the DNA TGTGCCAGCAGCGTAGATGCGGGGGACCAAGAGACCCAGTACTTC.

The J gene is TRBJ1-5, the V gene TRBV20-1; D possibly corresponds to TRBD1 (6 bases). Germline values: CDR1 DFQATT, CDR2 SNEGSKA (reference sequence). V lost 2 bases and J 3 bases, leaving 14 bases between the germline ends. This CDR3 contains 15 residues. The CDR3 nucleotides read TGCAGTGCTAGACCTATGACAGGCCTCAATCAGCCCCAGCATTTT. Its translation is CSARPMTGLNQPQHF.

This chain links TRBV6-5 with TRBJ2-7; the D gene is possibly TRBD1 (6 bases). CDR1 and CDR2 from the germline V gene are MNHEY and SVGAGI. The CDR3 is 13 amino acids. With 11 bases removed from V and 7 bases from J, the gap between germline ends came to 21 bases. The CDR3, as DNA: TGTGCCGCCCTCGACAGGACCTTAGGGGAGCAGTACTTC. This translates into CAALDRTLGEQYF.

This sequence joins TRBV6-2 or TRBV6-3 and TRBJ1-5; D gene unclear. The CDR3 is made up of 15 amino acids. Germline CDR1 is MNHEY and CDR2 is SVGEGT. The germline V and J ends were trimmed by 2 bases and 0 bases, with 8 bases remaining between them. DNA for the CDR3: TGTGCCAGCAGTTACCTAGAATATAGCAATCAGCCCCAGCATTTT. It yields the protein CASSYLEYSNQPQHF.

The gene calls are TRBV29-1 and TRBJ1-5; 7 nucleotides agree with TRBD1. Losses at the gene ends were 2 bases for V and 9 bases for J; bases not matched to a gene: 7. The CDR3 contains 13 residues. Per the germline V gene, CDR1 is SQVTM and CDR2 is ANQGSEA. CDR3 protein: CSVERDRGGPQHF. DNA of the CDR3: TGCAGCGTTGAAAGGGACAGAGGTGGGCCCCAGCATTTT.

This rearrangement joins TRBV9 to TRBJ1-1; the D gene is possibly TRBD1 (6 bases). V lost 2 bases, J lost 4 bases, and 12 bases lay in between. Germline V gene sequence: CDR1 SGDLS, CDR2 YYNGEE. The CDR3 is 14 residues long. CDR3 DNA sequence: TGTGCCAGCAGCGTCACAGGGTCGAGCACTGAAGCTTTCTTT. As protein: CASSVTGSSTEAFF.

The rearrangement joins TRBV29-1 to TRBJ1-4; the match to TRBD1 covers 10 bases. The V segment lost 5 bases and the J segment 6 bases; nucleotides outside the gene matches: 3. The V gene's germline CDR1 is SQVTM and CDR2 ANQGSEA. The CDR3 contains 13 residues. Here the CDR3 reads CSVRTGGHEKLFF. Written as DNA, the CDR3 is TGCAGCGTTAGGACAGGGGGACATGAAAAACTGTTTTTT.

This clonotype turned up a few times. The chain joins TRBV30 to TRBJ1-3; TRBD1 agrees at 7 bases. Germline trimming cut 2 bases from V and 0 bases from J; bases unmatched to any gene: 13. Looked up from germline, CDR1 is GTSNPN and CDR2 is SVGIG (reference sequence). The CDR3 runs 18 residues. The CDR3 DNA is TGTGCCTGGAGTTTATTCCTCGGGACAGTTCGCTCTGGAAACACCATATATTTT. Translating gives CAWSLFLGTVRSGNTIYF.

DNA of the CDR3: TGTGCCAGCAGCTCCCCGGCAGAACGGACTGGGGCCAACGTCCTGACTTTC. Translating gives CASSSPAERTGANVLTF. The V call is TRBV7-9, the J call TRBJ2-6; D gene unclear. The CDR3 contains 17 residues. The V end was cut by 4 bases, the J end by 2 bases, with 15 bases between. CDR1 SEHNR and CDR2 FQNEAQ come from the germline V gene (reference sequence).

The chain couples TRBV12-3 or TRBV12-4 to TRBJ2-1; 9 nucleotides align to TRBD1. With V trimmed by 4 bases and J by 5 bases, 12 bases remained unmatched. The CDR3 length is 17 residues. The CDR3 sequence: CASSSIGQGLMDNEQFF. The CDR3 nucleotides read TGTGCCAGCAGTTCGATTGGACAGGGGCTGATGGACAATGAGCAGTTCTTC.

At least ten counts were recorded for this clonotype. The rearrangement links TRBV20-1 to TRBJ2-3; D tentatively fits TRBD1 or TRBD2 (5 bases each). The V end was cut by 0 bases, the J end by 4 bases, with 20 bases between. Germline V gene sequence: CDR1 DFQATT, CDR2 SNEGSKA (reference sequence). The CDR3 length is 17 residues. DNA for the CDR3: TGCAGTGCTAGAGATGGGGACCGTGGTTTTTCGGCAGATACGCAGTATTTT. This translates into CSARDGDRGFSADTQYF.

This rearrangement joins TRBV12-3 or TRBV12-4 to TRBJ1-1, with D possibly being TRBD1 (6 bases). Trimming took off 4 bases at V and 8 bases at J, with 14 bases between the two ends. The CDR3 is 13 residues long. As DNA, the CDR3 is TGTGCCAGCAGTTCCCAACCTGGACAGGAAGCTTTCTTT. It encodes CASSSQPGQEAFF.

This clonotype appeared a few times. The CDR3 loop is CAWTHRGGDTEAFF. DNA of the CDR3: TGTGCCTGGACCCACCGGGGGGGGGACACTGAAGCTTTCTTT. The chain recombines TRBV30 with TRBJ1-1; tentatively, D is TRBD1 (5 bases). Germline CDR1 is GTSNPN and CDR2 is SVGIG (reference sequence). CDR3 length: 14 residues. V was cut by 4 bases and J by 3 bases, with 15 bases left in between.

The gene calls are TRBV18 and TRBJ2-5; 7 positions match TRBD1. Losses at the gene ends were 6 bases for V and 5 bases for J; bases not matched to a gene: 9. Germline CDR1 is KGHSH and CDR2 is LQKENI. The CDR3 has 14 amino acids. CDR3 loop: CASSPRGGAETQYF. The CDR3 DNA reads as TGTGCCAGCTCCCCGAGAGGGGGCGCGGAGACCCAGTACTTC. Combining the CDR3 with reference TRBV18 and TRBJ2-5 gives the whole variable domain NAGVMQNPRHLVRRRGQEARLRCSPMKGHSHVYWYRQLPEEGLKFMVYLQKENIIDESGMPKERFSAEFPKEGPSILRIQQVVRGDSAAYFCASSPRGGAETQYFGPGTRLLVL.

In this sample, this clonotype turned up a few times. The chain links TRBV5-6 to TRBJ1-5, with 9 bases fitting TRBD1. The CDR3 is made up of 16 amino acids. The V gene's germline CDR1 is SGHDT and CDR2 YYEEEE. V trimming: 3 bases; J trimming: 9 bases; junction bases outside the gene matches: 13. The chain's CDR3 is CASSSRDREPFPPQHF. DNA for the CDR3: TGTGCCAGCAGCTCCCGGGACAGGGAACCCTTTCCGCCCCAGCATTTT. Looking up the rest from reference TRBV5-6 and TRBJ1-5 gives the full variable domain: DAGVTQSPTHLIKTRGQQVTLRCSPKSGHDTVSWYQQALGQGPQFIFQYYEEEERQRGNFPDRFSGHQFPNYSSELNVNALLLGDSALYLCASSSRDREPFPPQHFGDGTRLSIL.

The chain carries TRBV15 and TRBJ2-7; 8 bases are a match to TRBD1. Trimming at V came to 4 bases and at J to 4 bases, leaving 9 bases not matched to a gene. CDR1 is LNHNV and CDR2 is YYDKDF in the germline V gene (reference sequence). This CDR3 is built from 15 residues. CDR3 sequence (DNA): TGTGCCACCAGCACCCGGACAGGGAAAAATTACGAGCAGTACTTC. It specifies CATSTRTGKNYEQYF.

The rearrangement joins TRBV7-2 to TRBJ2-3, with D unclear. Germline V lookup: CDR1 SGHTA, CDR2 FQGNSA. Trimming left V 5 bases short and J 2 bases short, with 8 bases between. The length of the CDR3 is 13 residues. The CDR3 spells CASSLPSTDTQYF. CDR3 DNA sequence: TGTGCCAGCAGCCTTCCTTCCACAGATACGCAGTATTTT.

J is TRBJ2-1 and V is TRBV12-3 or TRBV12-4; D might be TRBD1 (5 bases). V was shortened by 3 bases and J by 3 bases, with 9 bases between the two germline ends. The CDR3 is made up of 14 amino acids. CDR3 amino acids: CASSFLGVYNEQFF. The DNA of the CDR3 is TGTGCCAGCAGTTTTTTAGGGGTCTACAATGAGCAGTTCTTC.

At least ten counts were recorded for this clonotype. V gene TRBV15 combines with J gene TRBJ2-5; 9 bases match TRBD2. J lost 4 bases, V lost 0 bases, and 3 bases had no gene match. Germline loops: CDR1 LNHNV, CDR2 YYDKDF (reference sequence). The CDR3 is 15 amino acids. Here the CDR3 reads CATSRDAGGPETQYF. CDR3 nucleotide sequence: TGTGCCACCAGCAGAGATGCGGGAGGGCCAGAGACCCAGTACTTC.

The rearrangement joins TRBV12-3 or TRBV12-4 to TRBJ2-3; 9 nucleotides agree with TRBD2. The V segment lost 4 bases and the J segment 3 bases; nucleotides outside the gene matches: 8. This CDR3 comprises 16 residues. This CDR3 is CASSWGLADLTDTQYF. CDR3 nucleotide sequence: TGTGCCAGCAGTTGGGGACTAGCCGATCTGACAGATACGCAGTATTTT.